The rows below give T cell receptor beta chains drawn from one sample of a study of blood T cells in healthy people across ages. TCRdb redid the calling of the 5' RACE reads with MiXCR, one entry per CDR3 protein. The sample yields roughly 1.9 million distinct CDR3 sequences, about 39% seen once. Material: blood. The receptors stem from a human donor in good health. CDR3s include the opening cysteine and the closing phenylalanine or tryptophan. A D gene is named only where the DNA matches it firmly. Clone sizes are given selectively: once, few, many, or a class where the clone is expanded.

j_call,d_call,v_call,clone_size,cdr3_aa,cdr3_nt
TRBJ1-5,TRBD1,TRBV6-1,few,CASSVGVAGGWSNQPQHF,TGTGCCAGCAGTGTGGGGGTGGCAGGGGGCTGGAGCAATCAGCCCCAGCATTTT
TRBJ1-2,-,TRBV7-9,-,CASSPIQNYGYTF,TGTGCCAGCAGCCCGATCCAAAACTATGGCTACACCTTC
TRBJ2-1,TRBD2,TRBV20-1,-,CSAVTGLAGEEQFF,TGCAGTGCTGTCACCGGACTAGCGGGGGAAGAGCAGTTCTTC
TRBJ1-1,-,TRBV7-8,-,CASNWQMNTEAFF,TGTGCCAGCAACTGGCAGATGAACACTGAAGCTTTCTTT
TRBJ2-1,-,TRBV10-2,-,CASSESGGYNEQFF,TGCGCCAGCAGTGAGTCGGGGGGATACAATGAGCAGTTCTTC
TRBJ2-1,-,TRBV4-2,-,CASSQEFLREQFF,TGTGCCAGCAGCCAAGAATTTCTACGCGAGCAGTTCTTC
TRBJ1-5,TRBD1,TRBV7-2,-,CASSLAGTGIQPQHF,TGTGCCAGCAGCTTAGCGGGGACAGGGATTCAGCCCCAGCATTTT
TRBJ2-2,TRBD2,TRBV11-2,-,CASSSFSGGHTGELFF,TGTGCCAGCAGCTCCTTTAGCGGGGGGCACACCGGGGAGCTGTTTTTT
TRBJ2-1,TRBD2,TRBV29-1,-,CSARGVNEQFF,TGCAGCGCCCGGGGGGTGAATGAGCAGTTCTTC
TRBJ1-2,TRBD1,TRBV7-9,-,CASSDSTGVYGYTF,TGTGCCAGCAGCGATTCGACAGGGGTCTATGGCTACACCTTC
TRBJ2-7,-,TRBV9,-,CASSVEPGSNYEQYF,TGTGCCAGCAGCGTAGAGCCGGGCTCAAACTACGAGCAGTACTTC
TRBJ2-7,TRBD1,TRBV5-1,-,CASSSDLAQTGGSPYEQYF,TGCGCCAGCAGCTCCGACCTGGCCCAAACAGGGGGCTCGCCCTACGAGCAGTACTTC
TRBJ2-7,TRBD1,TRBV28,-,CASSTPDRGYEQYF,TGTGCCAGCAGTACACCGGACAGGGGCTACGAGCAGTACTTC
TRBJ2-1,-,TRBV6-1,few,CASTLYEQFF,TGTGCCAGCACTCTATATGAGCAGTTCTTC
TRBJ2-7,TRBD1,TRBV5-6,-,CASTRDRFFYEQYF,TGTGCCAGCACCCGGGACAGGTTCTTCTACGAGCAGTACTTC
TRBJ1-5,-,TRBV20-1,-,CSTISGGGTLRDQPQHF,TGCAGCACAATTTCCGGGGGAGGAACGTTAAGGGATCAGCCCCAGCATTTT
TRBJ2-3,-,TRBV12-3/TRBV12-4,few,CASNHLRGGGTDTQYF,TGTGCCAGCAACCACCTCCGAGGAGGGGGCACAGATACGCAGTATTTT
TRBJ2-7,TRBD1,TRBV6-5,few,CASRKDRALYEQYF,TGTGCCAGCAGAAAGGACAGGGCACTTTACGAGCAGTACTTC
TRBJ1-2,TRBD1,TRBV4-2,-,CASSVTGTGSVSYGYTF,TGTGCCAGCAGTGTAACCGGGACAGGGTCTGTTTCCTATGGCTACACCTTC
TRBJ1-5,-,TRBV15,few,CATSRRRGAYQPQHF,TGTGCCACCAGCCGAAGACGGGGAGCCTATCAGCCCCAGCATTTT
TRBJ1-2,-,TRBV6-2/TRBV6-3,-,CASSPNVVGYTF,TGTGCCAGCAGCCCGAACGTGGTGGGCTACACCTTC
TRBJ2-5,TRBD2,TRBV6-2/TRBV6-3,-,CASSSGLEEETQYF,TGTGCCAGCAGTTCGGGACTAGAGGAAGAGACCCAGTACTTC
TRBJ2-4,TRBD2,TRBV20-1,-,CSAIPRTSGDNEQYF,TGCAGTGCTATACCACGGACTAGCGGGGACAATGAGCAGTACTTC
TRBJ1-2,-,TRBV2,-,CASSLGGTFYGYTF,TGTGCCAGCAGCCTGGGGGGGACCTTCTATGGCTACACCTTC
TRBJ2-7,-,TRBV6-2/TRBV6-3,-,CASSPLDHRRSYEQYF,TGTGCCAGCAGTCCCCTGGACCACCGGCGGTCCTACGAGCAGTACTTC
TRBJ2-4,-,TRBV5-1,-,CASGGGEENIQYF,TGCGCCAGCGGGGGGGGCGAAGAAAACATTCAGTACTTC
TRBJ2-5,TRBD2,TRBV24-1,-,CATSDYSWTSGDQETQYF,TGTGCCACCAGTGACTACAGTTGGACTAGCGGGGATCAAGAGACCCAGTACTTC
TRBJ2-7,-,TRBV12-3/TRBV12-4,many,CASSFWSEQYF,TGTGCCAGCAGTTTCTGGTCCGAGCAGTACTTC
TRBJ2-1,TRBD2,TRBV5-6,-,CASSSSEGTRVWNEQFF,TGTGCCAGCAGCTCGAGTGAGGGGACTAGAGTTTGGAATGAGCAGTTCTTC
TRBJ2-5,-,TRBV6-5,few,CASSPFLGSRETQYF,TGTGCCAGCAGCCCCTTCCTAGGATCGAGGGAGACCCAGTACTTC
TRBJ1-4,TRBD1,TRBV7-2,once,CASSFRGQGGEKLFF,TGTGCCAGCAGCTTTAGAGGACAGGGTGGTGAAAAACTGTTTTTT
TRBJ1-2,TRBD1,TRBV20-1,-,CSARGDREGDGYTF,TGCAGTGCTAGGGGGGACAGGGAAGGGGATGGCTACACCTTC
TRBJ2-1,TRBD2,TRBV5-1,-,CASSLGQRGGMNEQFF,TGCGCCAGCAGCCTGGGACAGCGGGGGGGTATGAATGAGCAGTTCTTC
TRBJ1-5,TRBD1,TRBV15,-,CATSGNRGIRNQPQHF,TGTGCCACCAGCGGTAACAGGGGAATTCGCAATCAGCCCCAGCATTTT
TRBJ2-1,-,TRBV4-2,few,CASSQEGGGPYNEQFF,TGCGCCAGCAGCCAAGAGGGAGGGGGACCCTACAATGAGCAGTTCTTC
TRBJ2-3,TRBD2,TRBV4-3,few,CASSLSGAPGGTDTQYF,TGCGCCAGCAGCCTAAGCGGGGCTCCCGGGGGGACAGATACGCAGTATTTT
TRBJ2-5,TRBD1,TRBV12-5,-,CASGLARQGGGETQYF,TGTGCTAGTGGTTTGGCCAGACAGGGGGGAGGAGAGACCCAGTACTTC